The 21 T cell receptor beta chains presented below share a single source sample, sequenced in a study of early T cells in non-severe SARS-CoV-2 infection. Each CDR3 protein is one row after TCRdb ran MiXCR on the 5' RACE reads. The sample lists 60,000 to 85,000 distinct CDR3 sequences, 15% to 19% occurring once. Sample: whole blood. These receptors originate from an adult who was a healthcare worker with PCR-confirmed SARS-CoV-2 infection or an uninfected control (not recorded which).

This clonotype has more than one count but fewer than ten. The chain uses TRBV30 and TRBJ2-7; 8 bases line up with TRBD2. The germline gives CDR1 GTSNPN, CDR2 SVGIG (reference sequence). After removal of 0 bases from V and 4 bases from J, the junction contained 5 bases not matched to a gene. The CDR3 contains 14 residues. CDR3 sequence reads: CAWSVGGGTYEQYF. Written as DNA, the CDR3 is TGTGCCTGGAGTGTTGGCGGGGGGACATACGAGCAGTACTTC.

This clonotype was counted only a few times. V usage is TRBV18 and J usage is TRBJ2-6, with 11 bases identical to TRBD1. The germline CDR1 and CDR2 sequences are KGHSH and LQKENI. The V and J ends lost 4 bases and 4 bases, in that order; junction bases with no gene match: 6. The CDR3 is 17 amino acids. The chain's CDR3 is CASSLRTGGGGANVLTF. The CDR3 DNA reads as TGTGCCAGCTCACTAAGGACAGGGGGCGGCGGGGCCAACGTCCTGACTTTC.

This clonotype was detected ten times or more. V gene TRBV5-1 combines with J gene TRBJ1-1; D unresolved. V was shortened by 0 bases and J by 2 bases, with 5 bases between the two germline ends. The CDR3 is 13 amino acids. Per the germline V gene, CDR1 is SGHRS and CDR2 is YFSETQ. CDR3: CASSLEENTEAFF. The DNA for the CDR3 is TGCGCCAGCAGCTTGGAGGAAAACACTGAAGCTTTCTTT.

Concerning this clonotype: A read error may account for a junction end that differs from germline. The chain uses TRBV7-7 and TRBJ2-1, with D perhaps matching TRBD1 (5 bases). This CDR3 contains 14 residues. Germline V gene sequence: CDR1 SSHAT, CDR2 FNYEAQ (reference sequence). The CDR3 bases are TGTGCTAGCAGCTTATCGCAGGGCTTGTATGAGCAGTTCTTC. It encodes CASSLSQGLYEQFF.

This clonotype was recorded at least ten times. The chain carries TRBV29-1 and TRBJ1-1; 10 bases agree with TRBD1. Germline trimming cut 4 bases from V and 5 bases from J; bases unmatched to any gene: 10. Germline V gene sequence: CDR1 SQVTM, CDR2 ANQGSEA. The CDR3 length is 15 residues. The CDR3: CSVGKGGQGNTEAFF. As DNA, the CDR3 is TGCAGCGTTGGAAAGGGGGGACAGGGGAATACTGAAGCTTTCTTT. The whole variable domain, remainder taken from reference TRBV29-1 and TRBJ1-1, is SAVISQKPSRDICQRGTSLTIQCQVDSQVTMMFWYRQQPGQSLTLIATANQGSEATYESGFVIDKFPISRPNLTFSTLTVSNMSPEDSSIYLCSVGKGGQGNTEAFFGQGTRLTVV.

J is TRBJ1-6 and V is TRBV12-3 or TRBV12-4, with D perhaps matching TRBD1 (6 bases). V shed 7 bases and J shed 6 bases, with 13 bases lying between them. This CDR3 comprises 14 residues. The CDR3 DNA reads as TGTGCCAGCAATACAGGGCTATCTAATTCACCCCTCCACTTT. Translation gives CASNTGLSNSPLHF.

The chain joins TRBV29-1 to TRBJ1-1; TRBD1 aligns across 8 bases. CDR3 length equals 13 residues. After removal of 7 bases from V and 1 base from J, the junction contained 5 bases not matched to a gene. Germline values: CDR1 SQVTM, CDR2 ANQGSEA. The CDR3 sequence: CSGQGAGNTEAFF. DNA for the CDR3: TGCAGCGGCCAGGGGGCCGGGAACACTGAAGCTTTCTTT.

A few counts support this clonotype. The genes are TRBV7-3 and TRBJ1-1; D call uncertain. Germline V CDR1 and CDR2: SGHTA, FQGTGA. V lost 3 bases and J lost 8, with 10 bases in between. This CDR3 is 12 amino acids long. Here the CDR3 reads CASSFLNGEAFF. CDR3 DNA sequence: TGTGCCAGCAGCTTCTTAAACGGCGAAGCTTTCTTT.

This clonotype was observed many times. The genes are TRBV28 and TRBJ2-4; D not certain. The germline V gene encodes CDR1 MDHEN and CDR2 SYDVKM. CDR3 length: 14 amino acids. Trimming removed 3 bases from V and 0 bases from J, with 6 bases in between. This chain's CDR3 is CASSFTLAKNIQYF. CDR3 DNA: TGTGCCAGCAGTTTTACTTTAGCCAAAAACATTCAGTACTTC. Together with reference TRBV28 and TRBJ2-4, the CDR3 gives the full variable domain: DVKVTQSSRYLVKRTGEKVFLECVQDMDHENMFWYRQDPGLGLRLIYFSYDVKMKEKGDIPEGYSVSREKKERFSLILESASTNQTSMYLCASSFTLAKNIQYFGAGTRLSVL.

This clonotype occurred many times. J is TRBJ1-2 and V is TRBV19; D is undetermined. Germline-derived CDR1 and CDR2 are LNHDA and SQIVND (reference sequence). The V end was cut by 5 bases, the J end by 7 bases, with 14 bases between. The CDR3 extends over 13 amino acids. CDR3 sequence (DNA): TGTGCCAGTAGTTTCCAAAAAAAGGGTGGCTACACCTTC. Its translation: CASSFQKKGGYTF.

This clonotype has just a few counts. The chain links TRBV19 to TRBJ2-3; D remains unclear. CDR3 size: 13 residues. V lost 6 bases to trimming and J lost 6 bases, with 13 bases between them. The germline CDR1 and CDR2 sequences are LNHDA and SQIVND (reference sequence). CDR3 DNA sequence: TGTGCCAGTAGGTTGACTCCCGTGGATACGCAGTATTTT. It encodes CASRLTPVDTQYF.

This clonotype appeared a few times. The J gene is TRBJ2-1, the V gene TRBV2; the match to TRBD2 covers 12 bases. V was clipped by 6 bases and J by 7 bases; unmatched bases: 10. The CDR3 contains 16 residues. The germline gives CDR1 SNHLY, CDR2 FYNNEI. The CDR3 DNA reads TGTGCCAGCAGGGGCCGACTAGCGGGAGCTTATAATGAGCAGTTCTTC. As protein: CASRGRLAGAYNEQFF.

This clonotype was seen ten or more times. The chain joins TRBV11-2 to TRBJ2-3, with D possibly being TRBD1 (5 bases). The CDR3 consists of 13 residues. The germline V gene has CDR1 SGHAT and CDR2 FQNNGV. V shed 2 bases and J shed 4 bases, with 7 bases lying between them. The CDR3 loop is CASSLQGSDTQYF. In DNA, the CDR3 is TGTGCCAGCAGCTTACAGGGATCAGATACGCAGTATTTT. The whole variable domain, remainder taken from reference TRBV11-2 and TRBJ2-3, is EAGVAQSPRYKIIEKRQSVAFWCNPISGHATLYWYQQILGQGPKLLIQFQNNGVVDDSQLPKDRFSAERLKGVDSTLKIQPAKLEDSAVYLCASSLQGSDTQYFGPGTRLTVL.

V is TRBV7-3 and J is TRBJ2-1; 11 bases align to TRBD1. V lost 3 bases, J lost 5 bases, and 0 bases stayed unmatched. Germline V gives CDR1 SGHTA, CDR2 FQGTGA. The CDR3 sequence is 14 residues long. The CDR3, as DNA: TGTGCCAGCAGCTTGGACAGGGGGCACAATGAGCAGTTCTTC. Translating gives CASSLDRGHNEQFF.

CDR3 sequence (DNA): TGTGCCAGCTGGGAGGCCAGACATGAAGCTTTCTTT. Residues: CASWEARHEAFF. The V gene is TRBV2, the J gene TRBJ1-1; D is uncertain. Germline V CDR1 and CDR2: SNHLY, FYNNEI. The CDR3 runs 12 residues. V lost 8 bases, J lost 7 bases, and 14 bases lay in between.

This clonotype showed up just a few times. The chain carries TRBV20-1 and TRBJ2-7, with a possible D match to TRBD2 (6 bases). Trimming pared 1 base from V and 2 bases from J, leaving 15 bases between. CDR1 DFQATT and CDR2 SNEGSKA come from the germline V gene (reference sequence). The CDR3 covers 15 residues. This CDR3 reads CSARGNGGPPYEQYF. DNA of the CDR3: TGCAGTGCTAGAGGCAACGGGGGTCCCCCCTACGAGCAGTACTTC.

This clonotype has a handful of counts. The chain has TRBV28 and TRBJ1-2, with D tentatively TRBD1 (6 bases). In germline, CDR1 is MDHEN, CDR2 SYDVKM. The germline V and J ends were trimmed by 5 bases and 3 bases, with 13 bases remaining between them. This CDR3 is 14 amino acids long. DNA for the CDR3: TGTGCCAGCAGTCCCGCAACAGGGCACTATGGCTACACCTTC. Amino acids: CASSPATGHYGYTF.

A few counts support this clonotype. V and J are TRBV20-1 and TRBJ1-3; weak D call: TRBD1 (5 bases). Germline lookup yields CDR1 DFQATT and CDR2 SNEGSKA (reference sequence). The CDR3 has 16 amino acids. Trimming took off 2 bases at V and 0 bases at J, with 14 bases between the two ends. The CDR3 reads CSARKWDGSSGNTIYF. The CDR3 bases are TGCAGTGCTAGAAAGTGGGACGGTAGCTCTGGAAACACCATATATTTT.

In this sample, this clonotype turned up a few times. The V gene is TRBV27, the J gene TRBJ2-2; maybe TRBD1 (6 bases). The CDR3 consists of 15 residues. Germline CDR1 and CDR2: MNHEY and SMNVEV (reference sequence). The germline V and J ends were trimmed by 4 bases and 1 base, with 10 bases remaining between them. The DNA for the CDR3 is TGTGCCAGCAGTTATAAGGGGGAGAACACCGGGGAGCTGTTTTTT. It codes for CASSYKGENTGELFF.

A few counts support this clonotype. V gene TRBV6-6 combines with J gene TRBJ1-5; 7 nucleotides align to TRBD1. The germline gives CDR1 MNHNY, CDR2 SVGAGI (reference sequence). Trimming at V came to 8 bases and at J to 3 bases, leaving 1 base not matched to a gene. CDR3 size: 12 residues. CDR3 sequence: CASGTANQPQHF. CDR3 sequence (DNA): TGTGCCAGCGGGACAGCCAATCAGCCCCAGCATTTT.

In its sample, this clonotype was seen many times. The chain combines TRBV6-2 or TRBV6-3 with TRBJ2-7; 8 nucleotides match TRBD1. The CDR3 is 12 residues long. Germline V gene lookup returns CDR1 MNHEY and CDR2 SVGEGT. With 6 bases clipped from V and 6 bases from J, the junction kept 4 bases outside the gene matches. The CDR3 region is CASRPTGVEQYF. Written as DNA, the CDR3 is TGTGCCAGCAGGCCGACAGGGGTCGAGCAGTACTTC.